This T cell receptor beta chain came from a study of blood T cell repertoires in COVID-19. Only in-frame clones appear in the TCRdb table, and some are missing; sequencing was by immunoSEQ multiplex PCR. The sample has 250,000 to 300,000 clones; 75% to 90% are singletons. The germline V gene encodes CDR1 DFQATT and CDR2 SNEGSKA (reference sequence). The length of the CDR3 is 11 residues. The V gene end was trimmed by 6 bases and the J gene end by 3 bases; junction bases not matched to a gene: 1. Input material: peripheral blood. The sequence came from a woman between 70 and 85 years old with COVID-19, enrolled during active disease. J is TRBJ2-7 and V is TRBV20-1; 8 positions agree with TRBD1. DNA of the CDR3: TGCAGTGCCGGACAGGGCTACGAGCAGTACTTC. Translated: CSAGQGYEQYF.